The next 25 T cell receptor beta chains were all read from a single sample in a study of metastatic and nonmetastatic thyroid tumors (dated by TCRdb to 2020 to 2021). None of the patients had been given any treatment before thyroid surgery. The library was obtained by PCR. Sequencing took place on an Illumina HiSeq 4000. In-frame beta chains were kept once TCRdb had trimmed the public reads at Q25 with fastp and called clones with MiXCR. The sample contains approximately 16,000 clones, around a third of them found a single time. Together, the top ten hold roughly 13% of the sample. Sequenced input: tumor tissue. Source of these receptors: a male donor with papillary thyroid cancer or a benign thyroid nodule (not recorded which). Some clones in this sample may be carry-over from other donors' samples.

This clone occurred many times. This rearrangement joins TRBV2 to TRBJ2-1; D not certain. The V gene's germline CDR1 is SNHLY and CDR2 FYNNEI. CDR3 length: 13 residues. Trimming removed 4 bases at V and 8 bases at J, with 12 bases between. CDR3 bases: TGTGCCAGCAGTGCCACAGTTGGCCATGAGCAGTTCTTC. This encodes CASSATVGHEQFF.

This clone is medium-sized (0.01 to 0.1%). This chain joins TRBV11-2 and TRBJ2-6; tentatively, D is TRBD1 or TRBD2 (5 bases each). Germline V gene sequence: CDR1 SGHAT, CDR2 FQNNGV. This CDR3 is built from 18 residues. Trimming removed 0 bases at V and 0 bases at J, with 12 bases between. CDR3: CASSLDLGRSSGANVLTF. The CDR3 DNA follows: TGTGCCAGCAGCTTAGATCTGGGACGGAGCTCTGGGGCCAACGTCCTGACTTTC.

This clone has a count of ten or more. The chain couples TRBV27 to TRBJ2-7, with a weak D call TRBD1 (6 bases). The V end lost 6 bases, the J end lost 4 bases, and 13 bases lay between the germline ends. CDR3 length equals 13 residues. The V gene's germline CDR1 is MNHEY and CDR2 SMNVEV (reference sequence). The CDR3 here is CASSPIRGYEQYF. In DNA form, the CDR3 reads TGTGCCAGCAGCCCCATCAGGGGTTACGAGCAGTACTTC.

This clone has only a few counts. The V gene is TRBV15, the J gene TRBJ2-7; the D gene is possibly TRBD2 (6 bases). Germline CDR1 reads LNHNV; CDR2 reads YYDKDF (reference sequence). Deletions cut 5 bases from V and 6 bases from J, with 14 bases between. There are 13 residues in the CDR3. This CDR3 is CATSEASGFEQYF. For the CDR3, the DNA is TGTGCCACCAGCGAAGCCAGCGGGTTCGAGCAGTACTTC.

With respect to this clone: The missing conserved phenylalanine or tryptophan at the end of this CDR3 makes a read error likely. This chain connects TRBV28 to TRBJ2-7; D remains ambiguous. The CDR3 is 13 amino acids. The V gene's germline CDR1 is MDHEN and CDR2 SYDVKM. CDR3 DNA: TGTGGCAGCAGTTTAGGCGACCCTAGTGAGCAGTACTTA. It is translated as CGSSLGDPSEQYL.

The sample holds many counts of this clone. The same CDR3 is also encoded by other DNA sequences in this sample. The rearrangement links TRBV27 to TRBJ1-2; D is unresolved. V was clipped by 2 bases and J by 5 bases, with 18 bases between them. CDR1 MNHEY and CDR2 SMNVEV come from the germline V gene (reference sequence). This CDR3 contains 16 residues. In DNA, the CDR3 is TGTGCCAGCAGTTTAAATGGGCAGCCTTTGGGTTATGGCTACACCTTC. It is translated as CASSLNGQPLGYGYTF.

This clone occurred a few times. This chain connects TRBV28 to TRBJ1-6; 8 bases line up with TRBD1. This CDR3 region has 16 residues. V gave up 6 bases and J gave up 7 bases; unmatched junction bases: 11. Per the germline V gene, CDR1 is MDHEN and CDR2 is SYDVKM. CDR3 sequence: CASRERTGSWNSPLHF. CDR3 DNA: TGTGCCAGCAGGGAAAGGACAGGGAGTTGGAATTCACCCCTCCACTTT.

This clone is labeled as medium-sized (0.01 to 0.1%). V gene TRBV19 combines with J gene TRBJ2-1; no definite D call. Germline V gives CDR1 LNHDA, CDR2 SQIVND (reference sequence). The CDR3 contains 14 residues. With 5 bases removed from V and 0 bases from J, the gap between germline ends came to 8 bases. CDR3 coding DNA: TGTGCCAGTAGTCCCCCGGGCTCCTACAATGAGCAGTTCTTC. Translating it yields CASSPPGSYNEQFF.

By sample fraction, this clone is medium-sized. The sample carries other DNA sequences with the same CDR3. This chain uses TRBV14 with TRBJ2-7; the match to TRBD2 covers 8 bases. This CDR3 contains 14 residues. Trimming took 4 bases from V and 3 from J; bases not matched to a gene: 5. Germline lookup yields CDR1 SGHDN and CDR2 FVKESK. CDR3 DNA: TGTGCCAGCAGCCTTAGCGGGACCAGCTACGAGCAGTACTTC. Residues: CASSLSGTSYEQYF.

The V call is TRBV6-1, the J call TRBJ2-7; tentative D call: TRBD2 (6 bases). The CDR3 consists of 11 residues. Per the germline V gene, CDR1 is MNHNS and CDR2 is SASEGT. V lost 6 bases, J lost 3 bases, and 6 bases lay in between. The CDR3 protein is CASREGYEQYF. CDR3 DNA: TGTGCCAGCAGGGAGGGCTACGAGCAGTACTTC.

This clone has ten or more counts. The chain joins TRBV18 to TRBJ2-3, with 8 bases that match TRBD2. The CDR3 spans 18 residues. Germline V CDR1 and CDR2: KGHSH, LQKENI. The V gene end was trimmed by 1 base and the J gene end by 2 bases; junction bases not matched to a gene: 11. The CDR3 DNA reads as TGTGCCAGCTCACCACGACTAAAGGCTAGCGGGTCCACAGATACGCAGTATTTT. Amino acids: CASSPRLKASGSTDTQYF.

Remarks on this clone: The conserved phenylalanine or tryptophan is not found at the CDR3 terminus, so this likely reflects a read error. V and J are TRBV20-1 and TRBJ2-1; 12 bases are shared with TRBD1. There are 15 residues in the CDR3. Germline lookup yields CDR1 DFQATT and CDR2 SNEGSKA (reference sequence). V lost 4 bases and J lost 8; bases outside the gene matches: 9. The CDR3 is CSATTGTGGADEQFL. The CDR3 DNA reads TGCAGTGCTACAACCGGGACAGGGGGCGCGGATGAGCAGTTCCTC.

The chain has TRBV10-3 and TRBJ1-1, with a tentative D call TRBD1 (6 bases). Germline lookup yields CDR1 ENHRY and CDR2 SYGVKD. The CDR3 sequence is 15 residues long. The V end lost 4 bases, the J end lost 3 bases, and 15 bases lay between the germline ends. The CDR3 loop reads CAISGGSGGHTEAFF. In DNA form, the CDR3 reads TGTGCCATCAGTGGGGGATCCGGGGGCCACACTGAAGCTTTCTTT.

Ten or more counts support this clone. The chain recombines TRBV28 with TRBJ2-2, with TRBD1 matching over 8 bases. The junction had 3 bases not matched to a gene; V was cut back by 4 bases and J by 2 bases. This CDR3 has 15 amino acids. The germline CDR1 and CDR2 sequences are MDHEN and SYDVKM. DNA of the CDR3: TGTGCCAGCAGTTCGGACAGGGTAAACACCGGGGAGCTGTTTTTT. Protein product: CASSSDRVNTGELFF.

This clone was picked up a small number of times. The rearrangement links TRBV12-3 or TRBV12-4 to TRBJ1-5; TRBD1 matches at 7 bases. CDR3 size: 14 residues. V lost 5 bases, J lost 2 bases, and 3 bases stayed unmatched. CDR3 protein: CASSPTGGNQPQHF. The CDR3 DNA follows: TGTGCCAGCAGTCCTACAGGGGGCAATCAGCCCCAGCATTTT.

This clone is categorized as medium-sized (0.01 to 0.1%). The gene calls are TRBV19 and TRBJ1-5, with TRBD1 matching 10 bases. V lost 3 bases and J lost 5; bases outside the gene matches: 4. CDR1 is LNHDA, CDR2 SQIVND, per germline (reference sequence). There are 15 residues in the CDR3. The CDR3 DNA follows: TGTGCCAGTAGTATGTGGGGGACAGGGGATCAGCCCCAGCATTTT. It yields the protein CASSMWGTGDQPQHF.

V usage is TRBV12-3 or TRBV12-4 and J usage is TRBJ2-7; 9 nucleotides match TRBD1. V was pared by 6 bases and J by 5 bases, with 5 bases of the junction left unmatched. This CDR3 has 13 amino acids. CDR3: CASSPQGANEQYF. CDR3 nucleotides: TGTGCCAGCAGCCCACAGGGGGCGAACGAGCAGTACTTC.

This clone was counted only a few times. The chain couples TRBV6-2 or TRBV6-3 to TRBJ1-2, with 8 bases identical to TRBD1. This CDR3 has 14 amino acids. V shed 5 bases, J shed 3 bases, and the junction held 5 bases outside the gene matches. Germline CDR1 is MNHEY and CDR2 is SVGEGT. The chain's CDR3 is CASSPQGAYYGYTF. The CDR3 region has the DNA TGTGCCAGCAGTCCTCAGGGGGCTTACTATGGCTACACCTTC.

This clone occurred a few times. The CDR3 protein is CASSEATQTDEQYF. CDR3 DNA: TGTGCCAGCAGTGAAGCGACCCAGACTGACGAGCAGTACTTC. The chain is built from TRBV2 and TRBJ2-7; D not resolved. V was cut by 0 bases and J by 5 bases, with 11 bases left in between. CDR3 length equals 14 residues. The germline V gene has CDR1 SNHLY and CDR2 FYNNEI.

This clone was observed once. V and J are TRBV7-2 and TRBJ2-7, with TRBD2 identical over 10 bases. From germline, CDR1 is SGHTA and CDR2 FQGNSA. The CDR3 covers 13 residues. With 5 bases clipped from V and 3 bases from J, the junction kept 1 base outside the gene matches. The CDR3 reads CASSERGGYEQYF. CDR3 bases: TGTGCCAGCAGCGAGCGGGGGGGCTACGAGCAGTACTTC.

In its sample, this clone was seen many times. It may be a read error: a sequence one base away is much more abundant. The gene calls are TRBV6-1 and TRBJ2-5; 7 positions agree with TRBD2. Losses at the gene ends were 10 bases for V and 1 base for J; bases not matched to a gene: 12. This CDR3 spans 15 amino acids. Germline V gene data show CDR1 as MNHNS and CDR2 as SASEGT. CDR3 region: CANGGRASGQETQYF. The CDR3 region has the DNA TGTGCCAACGGTGGGAGGGCTAGCGGCCAAGAGACCCAGTACTTC.

The chain uses TRBV6-2 or TRBV6-3 and TRBJ1-6, with D possibly matching TRBD1 (6 bases). This CDR3 spans 19 amino acids. From germline, CDR1 is MNHEY and CDR2 SVGEGT. The germline V and J ends were trimmed by 6 bases and 7 bases, with 28 bases remaining between them. CDR3 protein: CASRRGTCGTTSGNSPLHF. CDR3 DNA: TGTGCCAGCAGACGGGGGACATGCGGAACCACCTCTGGAAATTCACCCCTCCACTTT.

By proportion, this clone is medium-sized. The chain has TRBV5-1 and TRBJ2-7; 10 bases are a match to TRBD1. Germline CDR1 SGHRS, CDR2 YFSETQ. The V and J ends lost 3 bases and 5 bases, in that order; junction bases with no gene match: 8. The CDR3 sequence is 15 residues long. The CDR3 DNA reads as TGCGCCAGCAGCTGGACGGGACAGGGGCTCAACGAGCAGTACTTC. Translation: CASSWTGQGLNEQYF.

The chain couples TRBV11-1 to TRBJ1-1; D perhaps matches TRBD1 (5 bases). Germline CDR1 and CDR2: SGHAT and FQDESV (reference sequence). V was shortened by 3 bases and J by 3 bases, with 20 bases between the two germline ends. This CDR3 spans 17 amino acids. The CDR3 DNA follows: TGTGCCAGCAGCTTCCCCGGGGAGGGACCCTGGGACACTGAAGCTTTCTTT. This codes for CASSFPGEGPWDTEAFF. The variable domain in full, completed from reference TRBV11-1 and TRBJ1-1, reads EAEVAQSPRYKITEKSQAVAFWCDPISGHATLYWYRQILGQGPELLVQFQDESVVDDSQLPKDRFSAERLKGVDSTLKIQPAELGDSAMYLCASSFPGEGPWDTEAFFGQGTRLTVV.

This clone was seen repeatedly, ten times or more. The rearrangement links TRBV4-2 to TRBJ1-3; D remains unclear. The CDR3 spans 14 residues. Germline V lookup: CDR1 LGHNA, CDR2 YNFKEQ. V was cut by 3 bases and J by 1 base, with 7 bases left in between. CDR3 region: CASSHGLSGNTIYF. In DNA form, the CDR3 reads TGTGCCAGCAGCCACGGTCTATCTGGAAACACCATATATTTT.